Each of the 28 T cell receptor beta chains below was sequenced from the same sample in a study of blood T cell repertoires in COVID-19. Assay: immunoSEQ multiplex PCR; the TCRdb copy retains only in-frame clones and omits some. The sample includes fewer than 120,000 clones, 70% to 80% seen only once; the top ten take 6.5% to 8.5%. Sequenced material: peripheral blood. The receptor set was obtained from a woman in her sixties or seventies with acute or convalescent COVID-19.

This chain uses TRBV2 with TRBJ1-1; D is possibly TRBD1 (5 bases). CDR1 and CDR2 (germline): SNHLY, FYNNEI. Trimming cost V 9 bases and J 6 bases, with 20 bases left between them. The CDR3 extends over 14 amino acids. The CDR3 nucleotides read TGTGCCAGGAGCCCTCAGGGACTCTCCTCTGAAGCTTTCTTT. This encodes CARSPQGLSSEAFF.

V and J are TRBV5-4 and TRBJ1-1, with D possibly matching TRBD1 (6 bases). V gave up 2 bases and J gave up 5 bases, with 16 bases separating them. CDR1 is SGHNT and CDR2 is YYREEE in the germline V gene (reference sequence). This CDR3 contains 15 residues. The CDR3 nucleotides are TGTGCCAGCAGCTTTATAACAGGGTCGGGGACTGAAGCTTTCTTT. Translating gives CASSFITGSGTEAFF.

V usage is TRBV3-1 (or the pseudogene TRBV3-2) and J usage is TRBJ1-2; no definite D call. CDR1 is LGHDT and CDR2 is YNNKEL in the germline V gene (reference sequence). Trimming stripped 0 bases from V and 8 bases from J, with 10 bases between. The CDR3 loop spans 13 amino acids. The CDR3 DNA sequence: TGTGCCAGCAGCCAAGAAAACCTCGCGGGCTACACCTTC. Protein product: CASSQENLAGYTF.

This clone was detected once. The rearrangement uses TRBV6-4 and TRBJ1-2; perhaps TRBD1 as D (5 bases). Germline V gene data show CDR1 as MRHNA and CDR2 as SNTAGT. V gave up 4 bases and J gave up 0 bases, with 6 bases separating them. There are 13 residues in the CDR3. CDR3 loop: CASSAGSNYGYTF. As DNA, the CDR3 is TGTGCCAGCAGTGCAGGGTCTAACTATGGCTACACCTTC.

V gene TRBV12-3 or TRBV12-4 combines with J gene TRBJ1-2, with D uncertain. V dropped 3 bases and J dropped 5 bases, with 4 bases sitting between them. The CDR3 contains 11 residues. The CDR3 DNA follows: TGTGCCAGCAGTTTCCAATATGGCTACACCTTC. Its protein is CASSFQYGYTF.

The rearrangement joins TRBV5-5 to TRBJ2-7, with 13 bases lining up with TRBD2. Per germline, CDR1 SGHKS and CDR2 YYEKEE (reference sequence). V lost 1 base and J lost 2; bases outside the gene matches: 3. The CDR3 extends over 16 amino acids. This CDR3 is CASSLLTSGGAYEQYF. CDR3 nucleotide sequence: TGTGCCAGCAGCTTGCTTACTAGCGGGGGGGCCTACGAGCAGTACTTC. The whole variable domain, filled in from reference TRBV5-5 and TRBJ2-7, reads DAGVTQSPTHLIKTRGQQVTLRCSPISGHKSVSWYQQVLGQGPQFIFQYYEKEERGRGNFPDRFSARQFPNYSSELNVNALLLGDSALYLCASSLLTSGGAYEQYFGPGTRLTVT.

This clone came up once. The DNA of the CDR3 is TGTGCCAGCCGACCCCGACCGGGACAGGGGAGCTCCTACGAGCAGTACTTC. Amino acid sequence: CASRPRPGQGSSYEQYF. The rearrangement uses TRBV2 and TRBJ2-7; 10 nucleotides match TRBD1. V gave up 8 bases and J gave up 0 bases; unmatched junction bases: 13. This CDR3 has 17 residues. The germline gives CDR1 SNHLY, CDR2 FYNNEI.

The CDR3 sequence: CASSPRTSGSYEQYF. In DNA form, the CDR3 reads TGTGCCAGCAGCCCACGGACTAGCGGGAGCTACGAGCAGTACTTC. V and J are TRBV9 and TRBJ2-7; 13 bases match TRBD2. The CDR3 totals 15 residues. Germline CDR1 is SGDLS and CDR2 is YYNGEE. V dropped 4 bases and J dropped 3; count of bases not matched to a gene: 4.

This clone was detected only a few times. The V call is TRBV25-1, the J call TRBJ1-6; D unresolved. V lost 4 bases and J lost 14, with 24 bases in between. Germline values: CDR1 MGHDK, CDR2 SYGVNS. CDR3 length: 16 amino acids. CDR3 sequence reads: CASSAQTTDPHASLHF. The CDR3 DNA reads as TGTGCCAGCAGTGCCCAAACAACAGACCCTCATGCGTCCCTCCACTTT. Combining the CDR3 with reference TRBV25-1 and TRBJ1-6 gives the whole variable domain EADIYQTPRYLVIGTGKKITLECSQTMGHDKMYWYQQDPGMELHLIHYSYGVNSTEKGDLSSESTVSRIRTEHFPLTLESARPSHTSQYLCASSAQTTDPHASLHFGNGTRLTVT.

The genes are TRBV11-2 and TRBJ2-3; tentatively, D is TRBD2 (5 bases). The CDR3 consists of 14 residues. Germline V gene lookup returns CDR1 SGHAT and CDR2 FQNNGV. With 2 bases removed from V and 2 bases from J, the gap between germline ends came to 8 bases. CDR3 sequence (DNA): TGTGCCAGCAGCTTAAGACTAACCACAGATACGCAGTATTTT. Translation: CASSLRLTTDTQYF.

The J gene is TRBJ2-1, the V gene TRBV6-6; 8 bases align to TRBD2. The germline gives CDR1 MNHNY, CDR2 SVGAGI (reference sequence). This CDR3 has 15 residues. V trimming: 5 bases; J trimming: 0 bases; junction bases outside the gene matches: 3. The CDR3 loop reads CASSQTSGSYNEQFF. DNA for the CDR3: TGTGCCAGCAGTCAAACTAGCGGCTCCTACAATGAGCAGTTCTTC.

The CDR3 region is CASSESGDYYGYTF. The CDR3 DNA reads as TGTGCCAGCAGTGAATCGGGTGACTACTATGGCTACACCTTC. The gene calls are TRBV25-1 and TRBJ1-2; D unresolved. CDR1 is MGHDK, CDR2 SYGVNS, per germline. CDR3 size: 14 residues. V was pared by 1 base and J by 3 bases, with 9 bases between.

In its sample, this clone was seen a few times. The chain uses TRBV3-1 (or the pseudogene TRBV3-2) and TRBJ2-1, with D tentatively TRBD1 (5 bases). The CDR3 totals 15 residues. The V gene lost 1 base and the J gene lost 9 bases, with 16 bases spanning the gap. The germline gives CDR1 LGHDT, CDR2 YNNKEL (reference sequence). DNA of the CDR3: TGTGCCAGCAGCCAAGGTGGCAGGGTATATGGTGAGCAGTTCTTC. As protein: CASSQGGRVYGEQFF.

This clone occurred a few times. The chain combines TRBV6-2 or TRBV6-3 with TRBJ2-7; 10 positions agree with TRBD2. In germline, CDR1 is MNHEY, CDR2 SVGEGT. V was pared by 3 bases and J by 0 bases, with 2 bases of the junction left unmatched. The CDR3 contains 15 residues. For the CDR3, the DNA is TGTGCCAGCAGTTATCTAGCGGGGGTCTCCTACGAGCAGTACTTC. This translates into CASSYLAGVSYEQYF.

This chain connects TRBV5-1 to TRBJ1-2; D might be TRBD1 (6 bases). CDR1 SGHRS and CDR2 YFSETQ come from the germline V gene. This CDR3 is built from 17 residues. V was shortened by 0 bases and J by 2 bases, with 17 bases between the two germline ends. The CDR3 nucleotides read TGCGCCAGCAGCTTGGGAGACAGGTCTGCCGGGAACTATGGCTACACCTTC. It is translated as CASSLGDRSAGNYGYTF.

V and J are TRBV3-1 (or the pseudogene TRBV3-2) and TRBJ2-2; 14 bases match TRBD2. After removal of 6 bases from V and 6 bases from J, the junction contained 6 bases not matched to a gene. Germline V lookup: CDR1 LGHDT, CDR2 YNNKEL (reference sequence). The CDR3 runs to 16 residues. CDR3 bases: TGTGCCAGCAGTCACAGGACTAGCGGGGGGCCCGGGGAGCTGTTTTTT. This codes for CASSHRTSGGPGELFF.

The chain recombines TRBV2 with TRBJ2-3, with 7 bases that match TRBD1. The CDR3 is made up of 14 amino acids. The ends lost 6 bases at V and 2 bases at J; junction bases unmatched: 5. Germline-derived CDR1 and CDR2 are SNHLY and FYNNEI. The DNA for the CDR3 is TGTGCCAGCAGGATGGGACAGCTCACAGATACGCAGTATTTT. Translated: CASRMGQLTDTQYF.

This clone was seen a handful of times. J is TRBJ1-1 and V is TRBV30, with D unclear. This CDR3 has 13 residues. Germline CDR1 is GTSNPN and CDR2 is SVGIG (reference sequence). The germline V and J ends were trimmed by 3 bases and 4 bases, with 12 bases remaining between them. DNA of the CDR3: TGTGCCTGGAGCTCTCTCCCGGGCACTGAAGCTTTCTTT. This sequence encodes CAWSSLPGTEAFF.

The chain couples TRBV28 to TRBJ1-5; 8 bases match TRBD1. V trimming: 2 bases; J trimming: 12 bases; junction bases outside the gene matches: 3. CDR3 length: 12 amino acids. Looked up from germline, CDR1 is MDHEN and CDR2 is SYDVKM. CDR3 DNA sequence: TGTGCCAGCAGTTTACCCGGACAGGGCCAGCATTTT. Translating it yields CASSLPGQGQHF.

This clone was counted only a few times. Other DNA sequences in the sample encode the same CDR3. The gene calls are TRBV11-2 and TRBJ1-2, with 10 bases aligning to TRBD1. The junction had 1 base not matched to a gene; V was cut back by 4 bases and J by 2 bases. This CDR3 region has 14 residues. Germline-derived CDR1 and CDR2 are SGHAT and FQNNGV. The CDR3 sequence is CASSSGQGNYGYTF. The CDR3 nucleotides read TGTGCCAGCAGCTCGGGACAGGGGAACTATGGCTACACCTTC.

V gene TRBV27 combines with J gene TRBJ1-5, with D possibly being TRBD1 (6 bases). The V end lost 5 bases, the J end lost 2 bases, and 13 bases lay between the germline ends. Germline CDR1 MNHEY, CDR2 SMNVEV (reference sequence). CDR3 length equals 15 residues. The DNA for the CDR3 is TGTGCCAGCAGTGAGTTACAGGGTGGCAATCAGCCCCAGCATTTT. Translated: CASSELQGGNQPQHF.

The chain couples TRBV3-1 (or the pseudogene TRBV3-2) to TRBJ2-2, with a weak D call TRBD2 (5 bases). V lost 8 bases to trimming and J lost 0 bases, with 7 bases between them. The germline CDR1 and CDR2 sequences are LGHDT and YNNKEL (reference sequence). This CDR3 comprises 13 residues. The CDR3 DNA is TGTGCCAGCCGGGGTACGAACACCGGGGAGCTGTTTTTT. Amino acid sequence: CASRGTNTGELFF.

The rearrangement joins TRBV7-2 to TRBJ1-4; 7 nucleotides match TRBD1. Trimming at V came to 5 bases and at J to 7 bases, leaving 7 bases not matched to a gene. This CDR3 contains 14 residues. Germline assignment: CDR1 SGHTA and CDR2 FQGNSA. CDR3 DNA: TGTGCCAGCAGCCAGGGGACAGTATCTGAAAAACTGTTTTTT. It is translated as CASSQGTVSEKLFF. Drawing the rest from reference TRBV7-2 and TRBJ1-4, the complete variable domain is GAGVSQSPSNKVTEKGKDVELRCDPISGHTALYWYRQSLGQGLEFLIYFQGNSAPDKSGLPSDRFSAERTGGSVSTLTIQRTQQEDSAVYLCASSQGTVSEKLFFGSGTQLSVL.

The chain links TRBV5-1 to TRBJ2-5; 10 bases are shared with TRBD2. Unmatched junction bases numbered 3, after V lost 2 bases and J lost 2 bases. The CDR3 totals 15 residues. The germline V gene has CDR1 SGHRS and CDR2 YFSETQ. DNA of the CDR3: TGCGCCAGCAGCTTACTAGCGGGGCATCAAGAGACCCAGTACTTC. Protein product: CASSLLAGHQETQYF.

This clone was recorded once. Sequence at one end of the junction differs from germline and may be a read error. The chain is built from TRBV30 and TRBJ1-1, with D perhaps TRBD1 (5 bases). Germline CDR1 GTSNPN, CDR2 SVGIG (reference sequence). The length of the CDR3 is 13 residues. The CDR3 is CAWSVTGGKRGVF. The DNA for the CDR3 is TGTGCCTGGAGTGTAACGGGAGGGAAGAGAGGGGTCTTT.

This clone was detected once. This CDR3 is CASRNMGGSSYNSPLHF. The DNA of the CDR3 is TGTGCCAGCCGCAACATGGGGGGAAGCTCCTATAATTCACCCCTCCACTTT. The chain joins TRBV27 to TRBJ1-6, with D maybe TRBD1 (5 bases). Germline assignment: CDR1 MNHEY and CDR2 SMNVEV (reference sequence). This CDR3 is built from 17 residues. Between the trimmed V and J ends, which lost 8 bases and 0 bases, there was a span of 17 bases.

This chain connects TRBV9 to TRBJ2-1, with a possible D match to TRBD2 (5 bases). The germline gives CDR1 SGDLS, CDR2 YYNGEE. The CDR3 loop spans 14 amino acids. The germline V and J ends were trimmed by 1 base and 5 bases, with 10 bases remaining between them. The CDR3 region is CASSVYPGNNEQFF. CDR3 DNA sequence: TGTGCCAGCAGCGTATATCCGGGAAACAATGAGCAGTTCTTC.

The CDR3 protein is CASSFPWEVQPQHF. The CDR3 nucleotides are TGTGCCAGCAGCTTTCCGTGGGAGGTCCAGCCCCAGCATTTT. This chain joins TRBV7-8 and TRBJ1-5; D ambiguous. Germline CDR1 and CDR2: SGHVS and FQNEAQ. The CDR3 has 14 amino acids. V gave up 3 bases and J gave up 7 bases, with 13 bases separating them.